Listed here are 4 T cell receptor beta chains from one sample, sequenced in a study of cytomegalovirus exposure and HLA in healthy donors. The PCR ran on 60 Vbeta and 13 Jbeta primers. Assay used: immunoSEQ multiplex PCR; TCRdb lists only in-frame clones, some missing. Seen here are around 100,000 clones, around 77% observed once, and the top ten hold 15% to 20%. Sequencing was performed on PBMCs. These receptors were taken from a woman aged 55-70 years in good health and CMV-seropositive.

The rearrangement uses TRBV2 and TRBJ2-5; possibly TRBD2 for D (5 bases). This CDR3 is built from 17 residues. CDR1 and CDR2 from the germline V gene are SNHLY and FYNNEI. The CDR3 nucleotides are TGTGCGAGCCTCTCACCCTCGTCGCCCTCTCTGGGGAGAGAGCAGTACTTC. Translating it yields CASLSPSSPSLGREQYF.

The V and J genes are TRBV10-3 and TRBJ1-1, with 9 bases matching TRBD1. In germline, CDR1 is ENHRY, CDR2 SYGVKD. The CDR3 runs to 14 residues. V shed 2 bases, J shed 11 bases, and the junction held 9 bases outside the gene matches. The CDR3 sequence is CAISEAGTGLNAFF. DNA for the CDR3: TGTGCCATCAGTGAGGCCGGGACAGGGTTGAACGCTTTCTTT.

This clone was found a few times. The V gene is TRBV7-2, the J gene TRBJ1-2; D perhaps matches TRBD1 (5 bases). The germline V gene has CDR1 SGHTA and CDR2 FQGNSA. The CDR3 is 18 residues long. V lost 1 base, J lost 4 bases, and 22 bases lay in between. This chain's CDR3 is CASSLVGGGIGMFYGYTF. CDR3 DNA: TGTGCCAGCAGCTTAGTCGGGGGGGGAATAGGCATGTTCTATGGCTACACCTTC. Full variable domain (outside the CDR3, taken from reference TRBV7-2 and TRBJ1-2): GAGVSQSPSNKVTEKGKDVELRCDPISGHTALYWYRQSLGQGLEFLIYFQGNSAPDKSGLPSDRFSAERTGGSVSTLTIQRTQQEDSAVYLCASSLVGGGIGMFYGYTFGSGTRLTVV.

Only one count was recorded for this clone. CDR3 sequence: CASSFRQTGELFF. CDR3 DNA: TGTGCCAGCAGTTTCCGACAGACCGGGGAGCTGTTTTTT. The chain is built from TRBV27 and TRBJ2-2; a weak D match, TRBD1 (5 bases). The V gene's germline CDR1 is MNHEY and CDR2 SMNVEV (reference sequence). The CDR3 runs to 13 residues. Trimming removed 3 bases at V and 5 bases at J, with 7 bases between.